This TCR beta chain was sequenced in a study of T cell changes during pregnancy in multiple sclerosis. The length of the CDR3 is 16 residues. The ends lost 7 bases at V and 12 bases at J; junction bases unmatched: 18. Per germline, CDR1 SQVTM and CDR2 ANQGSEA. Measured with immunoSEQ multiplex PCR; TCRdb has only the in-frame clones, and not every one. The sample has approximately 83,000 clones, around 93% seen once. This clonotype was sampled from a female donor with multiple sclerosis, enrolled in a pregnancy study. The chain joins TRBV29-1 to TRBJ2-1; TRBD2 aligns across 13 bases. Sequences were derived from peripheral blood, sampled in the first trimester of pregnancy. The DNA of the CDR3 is TGCAGCGCCTCCCAACTAGCGGGGGGGCCTGATTCTGTGCAGTTCTTC. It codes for CSASQLAGGPDSVQFF.